Listed below are T cell receptor beta chains from one sample, sequenced in a study of T cells after yellow fever vaccination. TCRdb independently ran MiXCR on the 5' RACE reads; one entry per CDR3 protein. The data hold about 260,000 distinct CDR3 sequences, with 3.6% observed a single time. The sample in question was PBMCs, obtained 15 days after the yellow fever booster vaccination. Source of these receptors: a man in his late teens or twenties who received the YFV17D yellow fever vaccine. The CDR3 runs from the conserved cysteine through the conserved F or W. Each record gives: clone size, J gene, D gene, V gene, CDR3 DNA, CDR3 protein. The D gene is left open where the match is weak. Some rows mark clone size as missing; the rest say once, few, many or name a class of expanded clone.

>few|TRBJ2-1|.|TRBV9
TGTGCCAGCAGCTCCGATCTCCCCCTTTACAATGAGCAGTTCTTC
CASSSDLPLYNEQFF
>.|TRBJ2-1|.|TRBV7-9
TGTGCCAGCAGCTTTGTGGGGGCCGGGGACAATGAGCAGTTCTTC
CASSFVGAGDNEQFF
>many|TRBJ1-2|.|TRBV29-1
TGCAGCGTTGATGCAGGGTCGGAGGACTATGGCTACACCTTC
CSVDAGSEDYGYTF
>many|TRBJ2-1|TRBD1|TRBV4-2
TGTGCCAGCAGCCAAGAGGGGACAGGGGCCCACAATGAGCAGTTCTTC
CASSQEGTGAHNEQFF
>many|TRBJ2-5|.|TRBV7-8
TGTGCCAGCAGCTTAGTAGGGAAAGAGACCCAGTACTTC
CASSLVGKETQYF
>many|TRBJ2-2|TRBD1|TRBV6-1
TGTGCCAGCCCCCCCCGGGACAGGGCCGGTACCGGGGAGCTGTTTTTT
CASPPRDRAGTGELFF
>many|TRBJ2-5|.|TRBV27
TGTGCCAGCAGTCCTCAGCTTCAAGAGACCCAGTACTTC
CASSPQLQETQYF
>.|TRBJ1-5|.|TRBV5-6
TGTGCCAGCAGCCGACAGGTTGGTCAGCCCCAGCATTTT
CASSRQVGQPQHF
>many|TRBJ2-7|.|TRBV7-2
TGTGCCAGCAGCTTAGTTCCCGGGCGAGAGCAGTACTTC
CASSLVPGREQYF
>many|TRBJ2-1|.|TRBV5-1
TGCGCCAGCAGCCAAAGCAATGAGCAGTTCTTC
CASSQSNEQFF
>few|TRBJ2-5|TRBD2|TRBV5-4
TGTGCCAGCAGCTTTTTGGGACTAGCGGCACAAGAGACCCAGTACTTC
CASSFLGLAAQETQYF
>many|TRBJ1-2|TRBD1|TRBV5-1
TGCGCCAGCAGACCCGGTGACTACCGGGACAGCGCCCTCGGTGGCTACACCTTC
CASRPGDYRDSALGGYTF
>many|TRBJ2-3|.|TRBV4-3
TGCGCCAGCAGCTATAGGGCGGAATCCACAGATACGCAGTATTTT
CASSYRAESTDTQYF
>many|TRBJ2-2|.|TRBV2
TGTGCCAGCCAAGATAGAACCTACACCGGGGAGCTGTTTTTT
CASQDRTYTGELFF
>few|TRBJ1-3|.|TRBV5-6
TGTGCCAGCAGCTTGGGACGGGTCATCTCTGGAAACACCATATATTTT
CASSLGRVISGNTIYF
>many|TRBJ1-5|.|TRBV4-1
TGCGCCAGCAGCCAAGAGGTGGGGGGCCTCAATCAGCCCCAGCATTTT
CASSQEVGGLNQPQHF
>many|TRBJ2-3|TRBD1|TRBV6-2/TRBV6-3
TGTGCCAGCAGTTCGGGGACAGGGGACACAGATACGCAGTATTTT
CASSSGTGDTDTQYF
>many|TRBJ1-1|.|TRBV6-4
TGTGCCAGCAAAGCACAGGAGGAAGGGGCCGCTGAAGCTTTCTTT
CASKAQEEGAAEAFF
>many|TRBJ1-1|.|TRBV9
TGTGCCAGCAGCGTAGCCGACACTGAAGCTTTCTTT
CASSVADTEAFF
>many|TRBJ1-1|.|TRBV3-1
TGTGCCAGCAGCCAAGATCTAAGGGGCGCGGCGGTGAACACTGAAGCTTTCTTT
CASSQDLRGAAVNTEAFF
>many|TRBJ2-3|TRBD2|TRBV7-2
TGTGCCAGCAGCAAAAGCGGGGGGATCACAGATACGCAGTATTTT
CASSKSGGITDTQYF
>many|TRBJ1-5|.|TRBV9
TGTGCCAGCAGCGTAGAGCCGGGGGGCAATCAGCCCCAGCATTTT
CASSVEPGGNQPQHF
>many|TRBJ2-3|TRBD1|TRBV10-3
TGTGCCATCAAGCCCGGGACAGGCACAGATACGCAGTATTTT
CAIKPGTGTDTQYF